This T cell receptor beta chain was obtained from a study of blood T cell repertoires in COVID-19. Measured with immunoSEQ multiplex PCR; TCRdb has only the in-frame clones, and not every one. The repertoire consists of fewer than 250,000 clones, with around 86% occurring once and the leading ten covering about 2.9%. The TCR sequence derives from a man aged 55-75 years with acute or convalescent COVID-19. Sequences were obtained from peripheral blood.

CDR3 loop: CSVGSWQGGNEQYF. DNA of the CDR3: TGCAGCGTTGGGTCTTGGCAGGGAGGCAACGAGCAGTACTTC. The J gene is TRBJ2-7, the V gene TRBV29-1; perhaps TRBD2 as D (6 bases). CDR1 is SQVTM and CDR2 is ANQGSEA in the germline V gene. The V and J ends lost 4 bases and 5 bases respectively, with 18 bases between them. This CDR3 spans 14 amino acids.